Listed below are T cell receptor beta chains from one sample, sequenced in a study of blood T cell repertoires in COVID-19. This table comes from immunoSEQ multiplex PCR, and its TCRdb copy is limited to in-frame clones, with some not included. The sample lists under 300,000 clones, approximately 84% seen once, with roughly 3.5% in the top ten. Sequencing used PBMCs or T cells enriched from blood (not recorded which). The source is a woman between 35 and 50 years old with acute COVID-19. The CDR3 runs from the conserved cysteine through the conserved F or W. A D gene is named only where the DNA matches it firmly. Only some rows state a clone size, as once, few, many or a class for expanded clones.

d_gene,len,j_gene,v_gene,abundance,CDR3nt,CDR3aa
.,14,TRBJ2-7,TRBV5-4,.,TGTGCCAGCAGTCCAACCGGCCAGGCCTACGAGCAGTACTTC,CASSPTGQAYEQYF
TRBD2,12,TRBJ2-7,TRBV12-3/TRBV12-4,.,TGTGCCAGCAGTTTAAGCGGGGTGCAGCAGTACTTC,CASSLSGVQQYF
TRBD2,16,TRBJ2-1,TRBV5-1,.,TGCGCCACCGCCGGACTAGCGGGTAGCTCCTACAATGAGCAGTTCTTC,CATAGLAGSSYNEQFF
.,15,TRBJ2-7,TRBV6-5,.,TGTGCCAGCAGTTACTCCCAACAGTCGTCCTACGAGCAGTACTTC,CASSYSQQSSYEQYF
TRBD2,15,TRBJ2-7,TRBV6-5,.,TGTGCCAGCAGTTACGGAGGACTAGCCCTTTCCGAGCAGTACTTC,CASSYGGLALSEQYF
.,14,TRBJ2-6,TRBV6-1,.,TGTGCCAGCAGTGACAGGGTTGGGGCCAACGTCCTGACTTTC,CASSDRVGANVLTF
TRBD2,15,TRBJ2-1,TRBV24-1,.,TGTGCCACCAGTGAGTTGACTAGCGGCTACAATGAGCAGTTCTTC,CATSELTSGYNEQFF
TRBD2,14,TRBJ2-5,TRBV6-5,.,TGTGCCAGCGGGAGGGCGGCGGGTGGGGAGACCCAGTACTTC,CASGRAAGGETQYF
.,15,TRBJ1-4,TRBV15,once,TGTGCCACCATTAATAAGGGGCGGACTAATGAAAAACTGTTTTTT,CATINKGRTNEKLFF
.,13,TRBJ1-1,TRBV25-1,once,TGTGCCAGCAGTCCTCAGCCGGGGACTGAAGCTTTCTTT,CASSPQPGTEAFF
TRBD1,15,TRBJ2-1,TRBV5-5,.,TGTGCCAGCAGCTTGGTGGACAGGGTTAACAATGAGCAGTTCTTC,CASSLVDRVNNEQFF
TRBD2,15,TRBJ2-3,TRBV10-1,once,TGCGCCAGCTCAGACCTAGCGGGAGGCAGGGATACGCAGTATTTT,CASSDLAGGRDTQYF
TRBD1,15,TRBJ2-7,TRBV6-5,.,TGTGCCAGCAGTTACCGGGACCCAGGGGGTTACGAGCAGTACTTC,CASSYRDPGGYEQYF
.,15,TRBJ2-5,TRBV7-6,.,TGTGCCAGCAGCTTGGAAGCCGGGGGTGGGGAGACCCAGTACTTC,CASSLEAGGGETQYF
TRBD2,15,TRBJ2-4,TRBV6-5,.,TGTGCCAGCACTCGACTAGCGGGAGCCAAAAACATTCAGTACTTC,CASTRLAGAKNIQYF
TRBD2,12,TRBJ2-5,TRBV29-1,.,TGCAGCGTTGAGGGGGGGTTCGAGACCCAGTACTTC,CSVEGGFETQYF
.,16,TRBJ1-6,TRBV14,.,TGTGCCAGCAGCCGATTGACATTTCGGTTTGATTCACCCCTCCACTTT,CASSRLTFRFDSPLHF